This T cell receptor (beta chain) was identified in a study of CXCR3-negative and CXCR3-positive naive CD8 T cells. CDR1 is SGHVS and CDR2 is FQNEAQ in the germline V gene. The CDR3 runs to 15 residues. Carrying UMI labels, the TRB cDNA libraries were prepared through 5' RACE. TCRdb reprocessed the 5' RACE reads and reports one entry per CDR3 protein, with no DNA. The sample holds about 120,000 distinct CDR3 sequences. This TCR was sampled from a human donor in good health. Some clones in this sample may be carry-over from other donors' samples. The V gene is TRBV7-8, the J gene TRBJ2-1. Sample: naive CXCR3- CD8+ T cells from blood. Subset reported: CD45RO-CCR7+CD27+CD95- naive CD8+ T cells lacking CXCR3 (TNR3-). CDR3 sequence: CASSSETAYYNEQFF.